This entry features one T cell receptor (beta chain) sequence. Its binding antigen is unknown. Base-call qualities are not available, and no considerably larger clone is one nucleotide away. These data are taken from a study of tumor-infiltrating lymphocytes in oesophageal squamous cell carcinoma (TCRdb year 2016). Receptor libraries were prepared by PCR. The sequencer was an Illumina HiSeq 2000. TCRdb's own reprocessing of the public reads used fastp at Q25 and MiXCR and kept productive beta chains. Each record represents a unique CDR3 protein, reported with the most common genes and DNA among its rows. This sample lists about 12,000 distinct CDR3 sequences; about 60% were detected once. The ten largest clonotypes hold about 30% of the sample. The specimen was esophageal tumor tissue. The sequence was obtained from a female donor with esophageal squamous cell carcinoma.

The nucleotide sequence reads TGTGCCAGCAGTTACGGTTCGGAATATGGCTACACCTTC. Its product reads: CASSYGSEYGYTF. The chain is encoded by TRBV6-6 joined to TRBJ2-7; the D gene is not confidently resolved. Gene TRBJ1-2 matches the end of the DNA better, so the J call may be wrong. The germline V gene (reference sequence) gives CDR1 as MNHNY and CDR2 as SVGAGI. The CDR3 starts with the cysteine, ends with the phenylalanine, and has 13 residues. Left in the record is the CDR3 DNA by itself, 39 bases read in frame from the first base.